The present T cell receptor (beta chain) was sequenced within a study of T cells in Graves' hyperthyroidism and ophthalmopathy. This clonotype was seen repeatedly, ten times or more. CDR3 size: 17 residues. Looked up from germline, CDR1 is DFQATT and CDR2 is SNEGSKA (reference sequence). V dropped 0 bases and J dropped 4 bases, with 21 bases sitting between them. RNA transcripts provided the source from which TCR beta CDR3 regions were amplified. A first-round RT-PCR of the TCR CDR3 used the HTBI primer set. TCRdb re-derived calls from the multiplex PCR reads in MiXCR, one entry per CDR3 protein. The data contain roughly 560,000 distinct CDR3 sequences, roughly 15% of them singletons.

The genes are TRBV20-1 and TRBJ2-5; perhaps D is TRBD1 or TRBD2 (5 bases each). The sequence derives from a middle-aged woman with Graves' ophthalmopathy. Input material: blood. CDR3 nucleotides: TGCAGTGCTAGAGATATCCAACGGGGCCGCAAGGGAGAGACCCAGTACTTC. It specifies CSARDIQRGRKGETQYF.